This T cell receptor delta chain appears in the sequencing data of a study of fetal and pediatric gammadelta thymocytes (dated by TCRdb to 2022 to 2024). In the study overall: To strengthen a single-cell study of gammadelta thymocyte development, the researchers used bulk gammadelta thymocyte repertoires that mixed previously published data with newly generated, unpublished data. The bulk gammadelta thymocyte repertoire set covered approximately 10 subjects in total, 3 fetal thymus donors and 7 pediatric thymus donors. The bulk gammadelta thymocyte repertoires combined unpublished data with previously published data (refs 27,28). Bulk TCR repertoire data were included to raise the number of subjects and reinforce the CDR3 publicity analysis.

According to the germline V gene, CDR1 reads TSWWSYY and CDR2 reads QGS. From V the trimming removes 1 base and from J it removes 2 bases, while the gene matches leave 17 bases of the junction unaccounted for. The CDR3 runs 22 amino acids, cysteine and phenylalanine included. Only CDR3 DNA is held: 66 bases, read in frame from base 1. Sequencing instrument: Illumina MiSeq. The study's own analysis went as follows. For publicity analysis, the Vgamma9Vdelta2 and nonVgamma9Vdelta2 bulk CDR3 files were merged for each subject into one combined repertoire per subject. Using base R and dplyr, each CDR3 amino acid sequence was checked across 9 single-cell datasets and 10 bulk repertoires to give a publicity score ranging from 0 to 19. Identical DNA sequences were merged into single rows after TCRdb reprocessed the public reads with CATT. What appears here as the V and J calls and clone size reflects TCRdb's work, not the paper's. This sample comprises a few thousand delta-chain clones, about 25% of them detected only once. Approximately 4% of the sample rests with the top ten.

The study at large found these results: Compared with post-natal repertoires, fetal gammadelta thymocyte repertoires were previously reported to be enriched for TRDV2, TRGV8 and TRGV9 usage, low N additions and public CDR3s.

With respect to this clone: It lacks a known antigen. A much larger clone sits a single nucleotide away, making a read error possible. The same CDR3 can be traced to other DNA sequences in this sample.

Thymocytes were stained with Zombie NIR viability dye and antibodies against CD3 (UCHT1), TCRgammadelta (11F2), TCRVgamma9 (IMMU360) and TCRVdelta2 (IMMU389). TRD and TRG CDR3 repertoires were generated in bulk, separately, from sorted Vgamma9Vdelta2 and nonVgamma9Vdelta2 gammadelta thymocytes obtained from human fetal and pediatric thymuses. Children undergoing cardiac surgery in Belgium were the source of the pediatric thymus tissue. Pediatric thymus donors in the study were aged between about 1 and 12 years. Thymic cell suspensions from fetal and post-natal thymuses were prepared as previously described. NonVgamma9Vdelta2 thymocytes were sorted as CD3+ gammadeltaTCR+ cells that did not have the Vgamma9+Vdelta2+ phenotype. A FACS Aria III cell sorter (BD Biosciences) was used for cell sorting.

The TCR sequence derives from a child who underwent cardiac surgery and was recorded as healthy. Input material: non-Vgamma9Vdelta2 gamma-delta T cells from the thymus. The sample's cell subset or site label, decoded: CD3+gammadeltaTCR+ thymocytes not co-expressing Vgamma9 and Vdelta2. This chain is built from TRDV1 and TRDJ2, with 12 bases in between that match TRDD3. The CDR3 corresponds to CALGEPGGTGGYRSALTAQLFF. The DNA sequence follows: TGTGCTCTTGGGGAACCCGGAGGAACTGGGGGATACCGGAGCGCCTTGACAGCACAACTCTTCTTT.